These 26 T cell receptor beta chains were all obtained from the same sample, sequenced in a study of blood T cell repertoires in COVID-19. Sequencing was performed with immunoSEQ multiplex PCR; in TCRdb, only in-frame clones are kept and a portion is missing. The data hold around 400,000 clones, with about four fifths observed a single time. Sequencing input: PBMCs or T cells enriched from blood (not recorded which). These receptors were taken from a woman in her forties or fifties who had recovered from COVID-19.

The chain combines TRBV11-3 with TRBJ1-1; no firm D call. The CDR3 runs to 12 residues. The germline CDR1 and CDR2 sequences are SGHNT and YENEEA. Trimming left V 3 bases short and J 6 bases short, with 8 bases between. The DNA of the CDR3 is TGTGCCAGCAGCTTGGACTCTTCTGAAGCTTTCTTT. Translated, it gives CASSLDSSEAFF. The full variable domain, its missing parts supplied by reference TRBV11-3 and TRBJ1-1, is EAGVVQSPRYKIIEKKQPVAFWCNPISGHNTLYWYLQNLGQGPELLIRYENEEAVDDSQLPKDRFSAERLKGVDSTLKIQPAELGDSAVYLCASSLDSSEAFFGQGTRLTVV.

The CDR3 reads CASSSTAAHWTQYF. DNA for the CDR3: TGTGCCAGCAGCTCTACAGCCGCCCATTGGACCCAGTACTTC. The chain links TRBV5-6 to TRBJ2-5; D ambiguous. V lost 3 bases, J lost 7 bases, and 16 bases lay in between. CDR1 and CDR2 from the germline V gene are SGHDT and YYEEEE. This CDR3 comprises 14 residues. Full variable domain (remainder filled in from reference TRBV5-6 and TRBJ2-5): DAGVTQSPTHLIKTRGQQVTLRCSPKSGHDTVSWYQQALGQGPQFIFQYYEEEERQRGNFPDRFSGHQFPNYSSELNVNALLLGDSALYLCASSSTAAHWTQYFGPGTRLLVL.

The rearrangement uses TRBV20-1 and TRBJ1-2; D perhaps matches TRBD1 (5 bases). The CDR3 is made up of 16 amino acids. V lost 3 bases and J lost 5, with 22 bases in between. Per the germline V gene, CDR1 is DFQATT and CDR2 is SNEGSKA (reference sequence). This chain's CDR3 is CSASGDSGPYPYGYTF. The CDR3 DNA follows: TGCAGTGCTAGTGGCGACAGTGGGCCTTACCCATATGGCTACACCTTC.

In regard to this clone: This specimen includes other DNA sequences encoding the same CDR3. The chain couples TRBV6-2 or TRBV6-3 to TRBJ1-1; no clear D. CDR1 is MNHEY, CDR2 SVGEGT, per germline. The CDR3 is made up of 13 amino acids. Trimming shortened V by 6 bases and J by 1 base, and 9 bases separated the two germline ends. The CDR3 is CASSPTANTEAFF. The CDR3 DNA follows: TGTGCCAGCAGCCCCACAGCGAACACTGAAGCTTTCTTT.

The V call is TRBV5-6, the J call TRBJ2-2, with D perhaps TRBD1 (5 bases). The germline V gene has CDR1 SGHDT and CDR2 YYEEEE. The CDR3 covers 14 residues. Trimming removed 0 bases from V and 5 bases from J, with 8 bases in between. The CDR3 loop reads CASSLGQRTGELFF. The CDR3 DNA reads TGTGCCAGCAGCTTGGGACAGAGAACCGGGGAGCTGTTTTTT.

The V gene is TRBV5-3, the J gene TRBJ2-5; no clear D gene. TRBV5-3 is an ORF for which the function is uncertain. This CDR3 has 10 residues. The ends were cut back, 8 bases at V and 7 bases at J, with 9 bases in the middle. CDR3 protein: CASSSGTQYF. The CDR3 coding sequence is TGTGCCAGTTCGTCCGGGACCCAGTACTTC.

The rearrangement joins TRBV29-1 to TRBJ2-1; TRBD2 aligns across 9 bases. J gave up 8 bases and V 3 bases, and 2 bases lay outside the gene matches. The CDR3 is made up of 12 amino acids. Germline CDR1 and CDR2: SQVTM and ANQGSEA. CDR3 sequence (DNA): TGCAGCGTTGATAGCGGGAGAGATGAGCAGTTCTTC. It specifies CSVDSGRDEQFF.

The genes are TRBV4-3 and TRBJ1-1, with D possibly TRBD1 on 6 matching bases. Between the trimmed V and J ends, which lost 1 base and 1 base, there was a span of 7 bases. This CDR3 has 14 residues. Germline assignment: CDR1 LGHNA and CDR2 YSLEER. CDR3 sequence: CASSQADRNTEAFF. The CDR3 nucleotides read TGCGCCAGCAGCCAAGCGGACAGGAACACTGAAGCTTTCTTT.

J is TRBJ2-5 and V is TRBV18, with a tentative D call TRBD1 (6 bases). CDR1 and CDR2 from the germline V gene are KGHSH and LQKENI. This CDR3 has 15 amino acids. V dropped 1 base and J dropped 0 bases, with 9 bases sitting between them. The CDR3 coding sequence is TGTGCCAGCTCACCACAGGCAGGGGACCAAGAGACCCAGTACTTC. This sequence encodes CASSPQAGDQETQYF.

V and J are TRBV2 and TRBJ2-4; no clear D. The germline CDR1 and CDR2 sequences are SNHLY and FYNNEI. With 7 bases removed from V and 2 bases from J, the gap between germline ends came to 15 bases. This CDR3 has 15 amino acids. CDR3 coding DNA: TGTGCCAGCACTGCCTCCGAGTTTACCAAAAACATTCAGTACTTC. This gives the protein CASTASEFTKNIQYF.

This chain uses TRBV5-5 with TRBJ1-5; D possibly corresponds to TRBD1 (6 bases). The CDR3 totals 14 residues. Trimming took off 4 bases at V and 1 base at J, with 9 bases between the two ends. CDR1 is SGHKS, CDR2 YYEKEE, per germline (reference sequence). The CDR3 reads CASSPTGSNQPQHF. The CDR3 DNA is TGTGCCAGCAGCCCTACAGGGAGCAATCAGCCCCAGCATTTT.

J is TRBJ2-7 and V is TRBV5-4, with TRBD2 matching 10 bases. Germline-derived CDR1 and CDR2 are SGHNT and YYREEE (reference sequence). V dropped 4 bases and J dropped 6; count of bases not matched to a gene: 13. The CDR3 has 16 residues. The CDR3 loop reads CASSPVSASGSPEQYF. In DNA form, the CDR3 reads TGTGCCAGCAGCCCCGTTTCGGCTAGCGGGAGTCCCGAGCAGTACTTC.

This clone was recorded once. The rearrangement uses TRBV9 and TRBJ1-6; D unclear. Germline V lookup: CDR1 SGDLS, CDR2 YYNGEE. The CDR3 length is 17 residues. V lost 0 bases to trimming and J lost 8 bases, with 18 bases between them. CDR3 DNA sequence: TGTGCCAGCAGCGTAGCTCCCGACCCCGGCCGGGATTCACCCCTCCACTTT. This codes for CASSVAPDPGRDSPLHF.

The rearrangement uses TRBV10-3 and TRBJ2-3; no reliable D call. There are 12 residues in the CDR3. V shed 2 bases and J shed 9 bases, with 9 bases lying between them. Germline-derived CDR1 and CDR2 are ENHRY and SYGVKD. DNA for the CDR3: TGTGCCATCAGTGAGGTCCGCGGCACGCAGTATTTT. Translating gives CAISEVRGTQYF.

The rearrangement links TRBV30 to TRBJ2-3; maybe TRBD2 (6 bases). The CDR3 spans 12 residues. Germline CDR1 GTSNPN, CDR2 SVGIG (reference sequence). V gave up 4 bases and J gave up 6 bases, with 11 bases separating them. The CDR3 DNA reads TGTGCCTGGACCCGGGGGAGTGATACGCAGTATTTT. This gives the protein CAWTRGSDTQYF.

This chain uses TRBV4-1 with TRBJ2-2, with D perhaps TRBD1 (5 bases). The V gene's germline CDR1 is MGHRA and CDR2 YSYEKL. Between the trimmed V and J ends, which lost 4 bases and 8 bases, there was a span of 17 bases. The CDR3 length is 15 residues. CDR3 DNA sequence: TGCGCCAGCAGCCCGGCAGGGCCATGGGGTGGGGAGCTGTTTTTT. It encodes CASSPAGPWGGELFF.

J is TRBJ1-1 and V is TRBV5-1; D gene uncertain. The CDR3 contains 13 residues. CDR1 and CDR2 from the germline V gene are SGHRS and YFSETQ. Deletions cut 2 bases from V and 5 bases from J, with 10 bases between. The CDR3 region has the DNA TGCGCCAGCAGCTTTAACGGGGAAACTGAAGCTTTCTTT. Amino acid sequence: CASSFNGETEAFF.

This chain joins TRBV6-2 or TRBV6-3 and TRBJ1-1; D is undetermined. CDR1 and CDR2 (germline): MNHEY, SVGEGT. The V and J ends lost 2 bases and 1 base respectively, with 5 bases between them. The CDR3 totals 13 residues. The CDR3 DNA sequence: TGTGCCAGCAGTTACGCCAGGAACACTGAAGCTTTCTTT. It specifies CASSYARNTEAFF.

V usage is TRBV7-9 and J usage is TRBJ2-3; 14 bases are shared with TRBD2. The V and J ends lost 5 bases and 6 bases, in that order; junction bases with no gene match: 10. Germline CDR1 and CDR2: SEHNR and FQNEAQ (reference sequence). The CDR3 consists of 17 residues. The CDR3 bases are TGTGCCAGCAGCCCGGGACTAGCGGGAGTTGAGGAGGATACGCAGTATTTT. Its translation is CASSPGLAGVEEDTQYF.

This clone occurred once. The chain combines TRBV12-3 or TRBV12-4 with TRBJ1-4; TRBD1 is a possible D gene (6 bases). V was shortened by 7 bases and J by 8 bases, with 11 bases between the two germline ends. The CDR3 spans 12 residues. The CDR3 bases are TGTGCCAGCACCTGGGGGCGAGAAAAACTGTTTTTT. It encodes CASTWGREKLFF.

The DNA of the CDR3 is TGCGCCAGCAGCTTGATATCCGGGGAGCTGTTTTTT. Amino acids: CASSLISGELFF. This chain joins TRBV5-1 and TRBJ2-2; unclear D gene. The CDR3 extends over 12 amino acids. With 1 base removed from V and 6 bases from J, the gap between germline ends came to 4 bases. CDR1 is SGHRS, CDR2 YFSETQ, per germline.

CDR3 DNA sequence: TGTGCCAGCAGTTACCGCCCCGGGGGGGCTCCCCCCCACGAGCAGTACTTC. Its translation is CASSYRPGGAPPHEQYF. The V call is TRBV6-2 or TRBV6-3, the J call TRBJ2-7, with 8 nucleotides matching TRBD2. Germline V gives CDR1 MNHEY, CDR2 SVGEGT. V lost 2 bases to trimming and J lost 5 bases; unmatched junction nucleotides: 14. This CDR3 has 17 amino acids.

The V call is TRBV30, the J call TRBJ2-5; tentative D call: TRBD2 (6 bases). Looked up from germline, CDR1 is GTSNPN and CDR2 is SVGIG (reference sequence). The CDR3 length is 13 residues. Deletions cut 5 bases from V and 5 bases from J, with 15 bases between. Here the CDR3 DNA reads TGTGCCTGGGAATTCGGGGGTCGGGAGACCCAGTACTTC. Translating gives CAWEFGGRETQYF.

The chain links TRBV25-1 to TRBJ2-7, with TRBD2 matching 8 bases. CDR1 and CDR2 from the germline V gene are MGHDK and SYGVNS. The CDR3 totals 15 residues. The junction had 12 bases not matched to a gene; V was cut back by 5 bases and J by 6 bases. The CDR3 sequence is CASSNSGGLGREQYF. The CDR3 nucleotides are TGTGCCAGCAGTAACAGCGGGGGTTTGGGCCGCGAGCAGTACTTC.

The chain has TRBV30 and TRBJ2-7; the match to TRBD2 covers 13 bases. Trimming took 1 base from V and 2 from J; bases not matched to a gene: 2. Germline V gives CDR1 GTSNPN, CDR2 SVGIG (reference sequence). This CDR3 spans 15 amino acids. CDR3 sequence (DNA): TGTGCCTGGAGTGGTGGGACTAGCGGGGCCTACGAGCAGTACTTC. This gives the protein CAWSGGTSGAYEQYF.

To note about this clone: The same CDR3 can be traced to other DNA sequences in this sample. This chain uses TRBV7-2 with TRBJ1-6; unclear D gene. V was trimmed by 5 bases and J by 7 bases, leaving 9 bases between them. This CDR3 spans 13 amino acids. Germline CDR1 SGHTA, CDR2 FQGNSA. The CDR3 loop reads CASSPLENSPLHF. Written as DNA, the CDR3 is TGTGCCAGCAGCCCACTCGAAAATTCACCCCTCCACTTT.